What follows are 10 T cell receptor beta chains derived from one specimen sequenced in a study of Ad26.COV2.S vaccination and SARS-CoV-2 variants. Assay: immunoSEQ multiplex PCR; the TCRdb copy retains only in-frame clones and omits some. This sample has fewer than 100,000 clones; about four fifths occur once, and the top ten carry approximately 16%. The material was peripheral blood, obtained after recovery from COVID-19. These TCRs come from a human donor who had recovered from COVID-19.

This chain joins TRBV6-2 or TRBV6-3 and TRBJ2-7, with TRBD1 as a possible D gene (5 bases). V shed 1 base and J shed 2 bases, with 12 bases lying between them. Germline V gives CDR1 MNHEY, CDR2 SVGEGT. CDR3 length: 15 amino acids. The CDR3 loop reads CASSYFQGSAYEQYF. CDR3 nucleotide sequence: TGTGCCAGCAGTTACTTTCAGGGCTCGGCCTACGAGCAGTACTTC.

The chain recombines TRBV5-5 with TRBJ1-1; the match to TRBD1 covers 7 bases. V lost 3 bases and J lost 1; bases outside the gene matches: 6. This CDR3 has 15 amino acids. From germline, CDR1 is SGHKS and CDR2 YYEKEE (reference sequence). The CDR3 loop reads CASSSKGARNTEAFF. In DNA, the CDR3 is TGTGCCAGCAGCTCGAAGGGGGCGCGGAACACTGAAGCTTTCTTT.

This chain joins TRBV6-5 and TRBJ1-6; D remains ambiguous. The CDR3 spans 14 residues. The germline V gene has CDR1 MNHEY and CDR2 SVGAGI. Deletions cut 6 bases from V and 5 bases from J, with 11 bases between. CDR3 amino acids: CASRWAVNNSPLHF. CDR3 nucleotides: TGTGCCAGCAGATGGGCAGTCAATAATTCACCCCTCCACTTT.

The V call is TRBV28, the J call TRBJ2-6; 12 bases match TRBD2. The CDR3 runs 18 residues. Germline V CDR1 and CDR2: MDHEN, SYDVKM. Germline trimming cut 5 bases from V and 0 bases from J; bases unmatched to any gene: 5. Here the CDR3 DNA reads TGTGCCAGCAGTCAAACACTAGCGGGAGGCTCTGGGGCCAACGTCCTGACTTTC. This sequence encodes CASSQTLAGGSGANVLTF.

This clone has just one count. The chain is built from TRBV24-1 and TRBJ2-3; TRBD2 might be the D (5 bases). The CDR3 contains 14 residues. Trimming left V 4 bases short and J 8 bases short, with 15 bases between. Germline V CDR1 and CDR2: KGHDR, SFDVKD. The CDR3 loop reads CATSDPGWLGTQYF. The CDR3 nucleotides read TGTGCCACCAGTGACCCGGGATGGTTGGGTACGCAGTATTTT.

This rearrangement joins TRBV24-1 to TRBJ2-7; TRBD2 matches 7 bases. CDR3 size: 13 residues. Germline V gives CDR1 KGHDR, CDR2 SFDVKD. V was clipped by 4 bases and J by 2 bases; unmatched bases: 1. The chain's CDR3 is CATSEAGAYEQYF. Here the CDR3 DNA reads TGTGCCACCAGTGAGGCGGGAGCCTACGAGCAGTACTTC.

The chain employs TRBV5-1 and TRBJ2-7; D not certain. Trimming took off 0 bases at V and 1 base at J, with 11 bases between the two ends. Germline lookup yields CDR1 SGHRS and CDR2 YFSETQ. CDR3 length: 15 residues. CDR3 protein: CASSLAGGLSYEQYF. In DNA form, the CDR3 reads TGCGCCAGCAGCTTGGCTGGCGGTCTTTCCTACGAGCAGTACTTC. Combining the CDR3 with reference TRBV5-1 and TRBJ2-7 gives the whole variable domain KAGVTQTPRYLIKTRGQQVTLSCSPISGHRSVSWYQQTPGQGLQFLFEYFSETQRNKGNFPGRFSGRQFSNSRSEMNVSTLELGDSALYLCASSLAGGLSYEQYFGPGTRLTVT.

A single count supports this clone. This chain links TRBV5-4 with TRBJ2-5; 12 nucleotides line up with TRBD2. This CDR3 spans 16 amino acids. Trimming at V came to 0 bases and at J to 1 base, leaving 1 base not matched to a gene. CDR1 is SGHNT, CDR2 YYREEE, per germline (reference sequence). CDR3 DNA: TGTGCCAGCAGCTTGGTACTAGCGGGAGGCCAAGAGACCCAGTACTTC. Translated, it gives CASSLVLAGGQETQYF.

This chain uses TRBV3-1 (or the pseudogene TRBV3-2) with TRBJ2-7, with TRBD2 matching 9 bases. The CDR3 extends over 18 amino acids. Looked up from germline, CDR1 is LGHDT and CDR2 is YNNKEL (reference sequence). With 4 bases clipped from V and 0 bases from J, the junction kept 13 bases outside the gene matches. The DNA for the CDR3 is TGTGCCAGCAGCCCCTTTTTAGCGGGAGACCCGAGCTCCTACGAGCAGTACTTC. As protein: CASSPFLAGDPSSYEQYF.

This clone was found a few times. The rearrangement uses TRBV21-1 and TRBJ2-1; the D call of TRBD2 is as the table states it, not checked on the DNA. TRBV21-1 constitutes a pseudogene. The CDR3 is 13 amino acids. Written as DNA, the CDR3 is TGTGCCAGCAGACTAGGAGGTGGCTATGAGCAGTTCTTC. Its translation: CASRLGGGYEQFF.